This T cell receptor beta chain was profiled in a study of CD8+ T cells in alopecia areata. Study summary: Treatment comprised oral tofacitinib, 5 to 10 mg twice daily, in treated patients.

Germline CDR1 SGHVS, CDR2 FNYEAQ. There are 14 residues in the CDR3. With V trimmed by 6 bases and J by 3 bases, 6 bases remained unmatched. Treatment here: oral pan-JAK inhibitor, 5-10 mg twice daily. The sequencing template was cDNA reverse transcribed from extracted RNA. Here immunoSEQ multiplex PCR was the method, and the copy in TCRdb shows in-frame clones only, minus some. The repertoire has over 80,000 clones, roughly two fifths of them found once; the top ten carry 18%. Findings of the study overall: Tofacitinib significantly reduced both scalp clonality and expanded CD8+ clones among the top 100. During tofacitinib treatment, many expanded lesional clones remained in scalp and blood.

A note on this clone: Its antigen is not identified.

This specimen was CD8+ T cells sorted from blood, taken at week 24, from a patient treated with tofacitinib. This sequence joins TRBV7-6 and TRBJ2-5; the match to TRBD2 covers 8 bases. The receptor was isolated from a human donor with alopecia areata. CDR3 bases: TGTGCCAGCAGACCCGGGACTAGTAAAGAGACCCAGTACTTC. Translating it yields CASRPGTSKETQYF.